The next 12 T cell receptor beta chains were all read from a single sample in a study of blood T cell repertoires in COVID-19. Measured with immunoSEQ multiplex PCR; TCRdb has only the in-frame clones, and not every one. The sample lists about 190,000 clones; roughly nine tenths were seen once. The sequenced sample consisted of peripheral blood. Every receptor here comes from a man aged 60 to 69 with active or convalescent COVID-19.

The chain combines TRBV12-3 or TRBV12-4 with TRBJ2-7; 11 bases fit TRBD1. This CDR3 comprises 13 residues. V lost 6 bases, J lost 4 bases, and 2 bases stayed unmatched. The CDR3: CASRGTGGYEQYF. In nucleotides, the CDR3 is TGTGCCAGCAGGGGGACAGGGGGGTACGAGCAGTACTTC.

The chain combines TRBV6-6 with TRBJ1-3; 8 positions match TRBD1. The CDR3 has 16 residues. V trimming: 2 bases; J trimming: 2 bases; junction bases outside the gene matches: 5. CDR1 and CDR2 (germline): MNHNY, SVGAGI (reference sequence). CDR3 DNA: TGTGCCAGCAGTTACCCCGGGACAGGCGCTGGAAACACCATATATTTT. This encodes CASSYPGTGAGNTIYF.

This clone was detected only once. The rearrangement uses TRBV7-3 and TRBJ2-2; 8 bases map to TRBD1. V was clipped by 0 bases and J by 3 bases; unmatched bases: 6. The CDR3 sequence is 17 residues long. Germline V gives CDR1 SGHTA, CDR2 FQGTGA. The CDR3 is CASSLTATGAYTGELFF. CDR3 bases: TGTGCCAGCAGCTTAACAGCGACAGGGGCATACACCGGGGAGCTGTTTTTT.

The rearrangement uses TRBV10-3 and TRBJ2-1; no definite D call. The CDR3 covers 16 residues. The V end lost 4 bases, the J end lost 2 bases, and 15 bases lay between the germline ends. Germline V gene sequence: CDR1 ENHRY, CDR2 SYGVKD. The CDR3 DNA follows: TGTGCCATCAGTGCCACCCGTGAAGAGCCCTACAATGAGCAGTTCTTC. This translates into CAISATREEPYNEQFF.

The V call is TRBV25-1, the J call TRBJ1-2, with D unclear. The CDR3 is 14 amino acids. CDR1 is MGHDK, CDR2 SYGVNS, per germline. V was trimmed by 1 base and J by 4 bases, leaving 10 bases between them. The CDR3 spells CASSESGGGYGYTF. DNA for the CDR3: TGTGCCAGCAGTGAATCAGGAGGCGGCTATGGCTACACCTTC.

The chain has TRBV14 and TRBJ1-4; 12 bases are a match to TRBD1. V dropped 3 bases and J dropped 8; count of bases not matched to a gene: 10. Per the germline V gene, CDR1 is SGHDN and CDR2 is FVKESK. The CDR3 has 17 residues. CDR3 sequence: CASSHGRGQGAGEKLFF. The CDR3 nucleotides are TGTGCCAGCAGCCATGGACGGGGACAGGGGGCAGGAGAAAAACTGTTTTTT. Full variable domain (rest looked up from reference TRBV14 and TRBJ1-4): EAGVTQFPSHSVIEKGQTVTLRCDPISGHDNLYWYRRVMGKEIKFLLHFVKESKQDESGMPNNRFLAERTGGTYSTLKVQPAELEDSGVYFCASSHGRGQGAGEKLFFGSGTQLSVL.

The gene calls are TRBV6-6 and TRBJ2-5, with TRBD2 identical over 12 bases. Germline lookup yields CDR1 MNHNY and CDR2 SVGAGI (reference sequence). Trimming at V came to 2 bases and at J to 5 bases, leaving 6 bases not matched to a gene. CDR3 size: 16 residues. This CDR3 is CASSYASGGALETQYF. In nucleotides, the CDR3 is TGTGCCAGCAGTTACGCTAGCGGGGGGGCCTTGGAGACCCAGTACTTC.

The CDR3 DNA is TGTGCCAGCAGCCAAGCGGGGGCCGGTCTTGAAGCTTTCTTT. Its translation is CASSQAGAGLEAFF. This chain connects TRBV7-8 to TRBJ1-1, with D perhaps TRBD1 (6 bases). The CDR3 extends over 14 amino acids. From germline, CDR1 is SGHVS and CDR2 FQNEAQ. The V gene lost 5 bases and the J gene lost 7 bases, with 17 bases spanning the gap.

This clone has more than one count but fewer than ten. V usage is TRBV6-6 and J usage is TRBJ1-1; 7 bases line up with TRBD1. Per the germline V gene, CDR1 is MNHNY and CDR2 is SVGAGI (reference sequence). The CDR3 has 12 amino acids. J gave up 3 bases and V 5 bases, and 0 bases lay outside the gene matches. The CDR3: CASSDRDTEAFF. The CDR3 nucleotides read TGTGCCAGCAGTGACAGGGACACTGAAGCTTTCTTT.

V is TRBV12-5 and J is TRBJ1-3, with TRBD1 as a possible D gene (5 bases). Germline CDR1 and CDR2: LGHNT and FRNRAP. V was pared by 1 base and J by 5 bases, with 18 bases between. This CDR3 region has 17 residues. The CDR3 protein is CASGLGAWTRTRNTIYF. The CDR3 coding sequence is TGTGCTAGTGGTTTGGGCGCGTGGACAAGAACTAGAAACACCATATATTTT.

The V gene is TRBV6-1, the J gene TRBJ1-2; D gene uncertain. With 0 bases removed from V and 7 bases from J, the gap between germline ends came to 18 bases. From germline, CDR1 is MNHNS and CDR2 SASEGT. The CDR3 has 16 amino acids. CDR3 nucleotide sequence: TGTGCCAGCAGTGAAGCGAGAGGAATTAAACGTCGTGGCTACACCTTC. Its translation: CASSEARGIKRRGYTF.

This clone was counted once. The V call is TRBV19, the J call TRBJ1-5; TRBD1 matches at 7 bases. With V trimmed by 5 bases and J by 4 bases, 11 bases remained unmatched. The CDR3 is made up of 16 amino acids. CDR1 and CDR2 from the germline V gene are LNHDA and SQIVND (reference sequence). CDR3 nucleotide sequence: TGTGCCAGTAGTTCCCTATCCGGGACAGCTAATCAGCCCCAGCATTTT. Encoded protein: CASSSLSGTANQPQHF.